Below, one T cell receptor (beta chain) is given with its context. These data are taken from a study of a mutant IDH1 vaccine in newly diagnosed glioma. Study background: Sex among treated patients split about 60% male, roughly 38% female; mean age was roughly 40 years.

Stated time point: baseline, week 1 (first vaccination visit). Specified treatment: pre-vaccination baseline after standard-of-care therapy. The CDR3 covers 15 residues. The V and J ends lost 1 base and 6 bases, in that order; junction bases with no gene match: 4. Looked up from germline, CDR1 is SGHVS and CDR2 is FNYEAQ. Using immunoSEQ multiplex PCR, the repertoire was profiled, and TCRdb retains in-frame clones only, with some absent. The table records approximately 67,000 clones, 83% of them present only once. The input for sequencing was peripheral blood mononuclear cells (PBMCs), taken from a glioma patient treated with radiotherapy, temozolomide or both. The TCR originated in a young woman with glioma. Some clones in this sample may be carry-over from other donors' samples. This chain joins TRBV7-6 and TRBJ2-2, with 8 bases aligning to TRBD1. CDR3 protein: CASSLGTGIAGELFF. CDR3 nucleotides: TGTGCCAGCAGCTTAGGGACAGGGATCGCCGGGGAGCTGTTTTTT.